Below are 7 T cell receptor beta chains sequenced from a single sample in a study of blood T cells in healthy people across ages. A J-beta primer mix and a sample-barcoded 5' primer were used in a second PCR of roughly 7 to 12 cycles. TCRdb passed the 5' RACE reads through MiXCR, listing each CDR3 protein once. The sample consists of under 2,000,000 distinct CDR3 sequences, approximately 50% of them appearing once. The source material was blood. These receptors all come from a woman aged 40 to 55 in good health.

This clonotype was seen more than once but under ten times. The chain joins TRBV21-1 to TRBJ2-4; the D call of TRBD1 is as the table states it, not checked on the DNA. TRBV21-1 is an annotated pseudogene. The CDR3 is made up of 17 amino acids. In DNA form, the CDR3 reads TGTGCCAGCAGCACTAGGACAGACCTTGTAGCCAAAAACATTCAGTACTTC. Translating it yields CASSTRTDLVAKNIQYF.

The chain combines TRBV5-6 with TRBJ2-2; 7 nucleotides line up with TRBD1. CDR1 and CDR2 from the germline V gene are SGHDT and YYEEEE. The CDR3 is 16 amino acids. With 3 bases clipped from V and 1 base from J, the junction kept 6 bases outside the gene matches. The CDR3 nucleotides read TGTGCCAGCAGCTCCGGGACAGTTTGGAACACCGGGGAGCTGTTTTTT. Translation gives CASSSGTVWNTGELFF.

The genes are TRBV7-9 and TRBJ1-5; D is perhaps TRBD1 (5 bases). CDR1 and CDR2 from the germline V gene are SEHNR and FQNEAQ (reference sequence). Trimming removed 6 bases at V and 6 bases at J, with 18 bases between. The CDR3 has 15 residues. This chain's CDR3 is CASRSDKAYGQPQHF. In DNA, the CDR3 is TGTGCCAGCAGGTCGGACAAGGCCTACGGTCAGCCCCAGCATTTT.

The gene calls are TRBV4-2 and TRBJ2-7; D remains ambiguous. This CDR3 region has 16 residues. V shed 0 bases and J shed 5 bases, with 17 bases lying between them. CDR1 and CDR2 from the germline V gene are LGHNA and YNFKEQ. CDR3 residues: CASSQDAGQTDDEQYF. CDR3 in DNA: TGTGCCAGCAGCCAAGATGCAGGTCAAACAGACGACGAGCAGTACTTC.

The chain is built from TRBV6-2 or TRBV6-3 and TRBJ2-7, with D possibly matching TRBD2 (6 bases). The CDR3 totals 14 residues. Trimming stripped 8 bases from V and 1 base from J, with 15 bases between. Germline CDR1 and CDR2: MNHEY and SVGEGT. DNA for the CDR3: TGTGCCAGCGGGTCCACCCGGGGGTCCTACGAGCAGTACTTC. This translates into CASGSTRGSYEQYF.

In nucleotides, the CDR3 is TGTGCCAGCCTGGGTGGGCAGGGGGGCTATGGCTACACCTTC. Protein: CASLGGQGGYGYTF. V gene TRBV19 combines with J gene TRBJ1-2, with 7 bases lining up with TRBD1. This CDR3 has 14 residues. With V trimmed by 9 bases and J by 4 bases, 11 bases remained unmatched. Germline CDR1 LNHDA, CDR2 SQIVND (reference sequence).

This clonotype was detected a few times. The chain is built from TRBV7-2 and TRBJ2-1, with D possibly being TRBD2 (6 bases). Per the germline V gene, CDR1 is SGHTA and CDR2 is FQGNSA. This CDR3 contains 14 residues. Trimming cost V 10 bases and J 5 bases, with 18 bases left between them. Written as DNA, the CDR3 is TGTGCCACCAAGACGACCCGGGGGAACAATGAGCAGTTCTTC. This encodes CATKTTRGNNEQFF.